Included here is one TCR beta chain sequence, with context. The sample comes from a study of blood T cell repertoires in COVID-19. Study-wide context: In each case, the material was cDNA or gDNA derived from T cells, B-cell-depleted T cells, or PBMCs.

Self-reported history from a screening survey and questionnaire set each donor's cohort. The assay was immunoSEQ multiplex PCR, and TCRdb's table has in-frame clones only and misses some. Of hundreds of thousands of clones listed, around 80% were seen once; the top ten hold approximately 4.3%. The source of this sequence is a man aged 25-40 years with acute COVID-19. Sequencing was done on a sample of PBMCs or T cells enriched from blood (not recorded which).

The CDR3: CASSSTAGITDTQYF. The CDR3 DNA reads TGTGCCAGCAGTTCCACTGCGGGAATCACAGATACGCAGTATTTT. This chain connects TRBV6-5 to TRBJ2-3; a possible D gene is TRBD2 (6 bases). V was shortened by 4 bases and J by 2 bases, with 13 bases between the two germline ends. The CDR3 extends over 15 amino acids. Germline loops: CDR1 MNHEY, CDR2 SVGAGI.